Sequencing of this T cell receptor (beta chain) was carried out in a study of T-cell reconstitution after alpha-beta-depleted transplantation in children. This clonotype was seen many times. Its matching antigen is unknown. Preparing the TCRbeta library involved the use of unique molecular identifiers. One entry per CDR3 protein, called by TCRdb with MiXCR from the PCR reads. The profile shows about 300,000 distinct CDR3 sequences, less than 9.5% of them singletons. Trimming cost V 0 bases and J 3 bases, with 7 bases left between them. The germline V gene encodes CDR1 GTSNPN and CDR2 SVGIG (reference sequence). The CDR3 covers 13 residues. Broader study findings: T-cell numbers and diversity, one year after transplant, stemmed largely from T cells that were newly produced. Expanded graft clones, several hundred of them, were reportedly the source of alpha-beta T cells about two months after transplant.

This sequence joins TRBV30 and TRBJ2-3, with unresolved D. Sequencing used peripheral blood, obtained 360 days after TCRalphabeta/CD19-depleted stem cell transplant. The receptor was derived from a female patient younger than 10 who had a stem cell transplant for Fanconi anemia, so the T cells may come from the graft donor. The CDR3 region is CAWSVSFTDTQYF. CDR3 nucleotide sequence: TGTGCCTGGAGTGTATCCTTTACAGATACGCAGTATTTT.